A selection of T cell receptor beta chains follows, all from one sample in a study of cytomegalovirus exposure and HLA in healthy donors. Repertoires were generated with immunoSEQ multiplex PCR, while TCRdb's copy carries only in-frame clones and drops some. The table records 85,000 to 120,000 clones, roughly 82% of them present only once. Sequencing was carried out using PBMCs. Receptors were obtained from a man in his fifties in good health and CMV-seronegative. Each CDR3 is given with its conserved first and last residue. The order of the fields is V gene, D gene, CDR3 protein. A D gene is named only where the DNA matches it firmly.

TRBV6-5 | TRBD2 | CASSYPTSGGGEQFF
TRBV5-4 | TRBD1 | CASSLGQGDYNEQFF
TRBV5-1 | TRBD2 | CASSLGEGEQYF
TRBV7-2 | - | CASSLGRGGYYEQYF
TRBV5-1 | TRBD2 | CASFSGAFTDTQYF
TRBV10-2 | - | CASTGSGLSGANVLTF
TRBV28 | - | CASSPGQPWSGYTF
TRBV19 | - | CACSGQTRVQFF
TRBV28 | TRBD2 | CAEGSGPFGEQFF
TRBV19 | TRBD2 | CASSRTSGGTYNEQFF
TRBV12-5 | TRBD2 | CASGLEGTTTGELFF
TRBV29-1 | - | CSVEAEGNEKLFF
TRBV2 | - | CASSGQSSYGYTF
TRBV5-8 | TRBD1 | CASSQGVFNSPLHF
TRBV19 | - | CASSIRGGNTEAFF
TRBV5-4 | - | CASSLDPLGNNEQFF
TRBV2 | TRBD1 | CASSGGTVQETQYF
TRBV10-3 | TRBD2 | CAISDLGGTSGHNEQFF
TRBV18 | TRBD1 | CASSPGQVNSNQPQHF
TRBV5-8 | - | CASSLIRIYSNQPQHF
TRBV7-2 | - | CASSLGLPGAETQYF
TRBV5-1 | TRBD1 | CASSELTGIHTGELFF
TRBV7-6 | TRBD2 | CASSWMTSGGTDTQYF
TRBV19 | - | CASSDLLNNEQFF
TRBV5-6 | - | CASSFWTRRDQPQHF
TRBV6-6 | - | CASSLFGQPYEQYF
TRBV30 | - | CAWGRQGLETQYF
TRBV18 | TRBD1 | CASSPDRGITDTQYF
TRBV4-3 | - | CASSQEQWNTEAFF
TRBV18 | - | CASSQSGGNTEAFF